Each of the 28 T cell receptor beta chains below was sequenced from the same sample in a study of cytomegalovirus exposure and HLA in healthy donors. 13 Jbeta primers and 60 Vbeta primers were used for the PCR. The repertoire was sequenced with immunoSEQ multiplex PCR; TCRdb's copy has only in-frame clones and lacks some. The table shows fewer than 250,000 clones, with about four fifths occurring only once. The sequencing sample was made of PBMCs. These receptors originate from a young man in good health and CMV-seronegative.

The rearrangement links TRBV5-6 to TRBJ1-6, with D perhaps TRBD1 (5 bases). Germline-derived CDR1 and CDR2 are SGHDT and YYEEEE. Trimming shortened V by 4 bases and J by 2 bases, and 13 bases separated the two germline ends. This CDR3 is built from 16 residues. The CDR3 bases are TGTGCCAGCAGCGCGGGGCAGGGTGCCTATAATTCACCCCTCCACTTT. Residues: CASSAGQGAYNSPLHF.

This clone was detected a few times. The J gene is TRBJ1-4, the V gene TRBV6-1, with D perhaps matching TRBD1 (5 bases). V shed 1 base and J shed 0 bases, with 12 bases lying between them. Germline V gives CDR1 MNHNS, CDR2 SASEGT. The CDR3 sequence is 17 residues long. CDR3 bases: TGTGCCAGCAGTGAAGGGCGGGGGACCACAACTAATGAAAAACTGTTTTTT. This gives the protein CASSEGRGTTTNEKLFF.

This chain uses TRBV6-5 with TRBJ1-1; 10 nucleotides agree with TRBD1. CDR3 length equals 15 residues. V was clipped by 5 bases and J by 5 bases; unmatched bases: 8. The V gene's germline CDR1 is MNHEY and CDR2 SVGAGI. The CDR3, as DNA: TGTGCCAGCAGTGGGACGACAGGGGGCAAAACTGAAGCTTTCTTT. This sequence encodes CASSGTTGGKTEAFF.

This clone was recorded a few times. The chain links TRBV9 to TRBJ2-1; D call uncertain. With 0 bases removed from V and 5 bases from J, the gap between germline ends came to 12 bases. CDR3 length equals 15 residues. Germline V CDR1 and CDR2: SGDLS, YYNGEE. The CDR3 DNA reads as TGTGCCAGCAGCGTAGATCTCGGTGCCCACAATGAGCAGTTCTTC. Protein: CASSVDLGAHNEQFF. Full variable domain (outside the CDR3, taken from reference TRBV9 and TRBJ2-1): DSGVTQTPKHLITATGQRVTLRCSPRSGDLSVYWYQQSLDQGLQFLIQYYNGEERAKGNILERFSAQQFPDLHSELNLSSLELGDSALYFCASSVDLGAHNEQFFGPGTRLTVL.

V and J are TRBV6-5 and TRBJ1-2; D not certain. Germline lookup yields CDR1 MNHEY and CDR2 SVGAGI. CDR3 length equals 13 residues. Trimming took off 5 bases at V and 4 bases at J, with 11 bases between the two ends. In DNA, the CDR3 is TGTGCCAGCAGTGACACGATCGGCTATGGCTACACCTTC. Its protein is CASSDTIGYGYTF.

The chain links TRBV7-6 to TRBJ2-1; D is possibly TRBD2 (5 bases). CDR3 length: 18 amino acids. V lost 4 bases and J lost 6, with 25 bases in between. The germline V gene has CDR1 SGHVS and CDR2 FNYEAQ. For the CDR3, the DNA is TGTGCCAGCAGCTCCGAGGTTTTTAGGCCGAGGGCATCCAATGAGCAGTTCTTC. Translating gives CASSSEVFRPRASNEQFF.

The CDR3 bases are TGTGCCAGCAGCCCCTTAGCGGGAGGGCCCAATGAGCAGTTCTTC. It codes for CASSPLAGGPNEQFF. V usage is TRBV14 and J usage is TRBJ2-1; 11 bases fit TRBD2. This CDR3 is 15 amino acids long. The germline V gene has CDR1 SGHDN and CDR2 FVKESK. The junction had 5 bases not matched to a gene; V was cut back by 4 bases and J by 6 bases.

The gene calls are TRBV10-3 and TRBJ2-3, with 7 bases that match TRBD2. Per germline, CDR1 ENHRY and CDR2 SYGVKD. Germline trimming cut 4 bases from V and 6 bases from J; bases unmatched to any gene: 16. The CDR3 totals 17 residues. CDR3 sequence reads: CAISVVPSRELLDTQYF. DNA for the CDR3: TGTGCCATCAGTGTGGTCCCTTCGCGGGAGCTACTGGATACGCAGTATTTT.

The chain employs TRBV5-1 and TRBJ1-2; 7 bases are shared with TRBD1. This CDR3 spans 13 amino acids. Losses at the gene ends were 4 bases for V and 4 bases for J; bases not matched to a gene: 4. CDR1 is SGHRS, CDR2 YFSETQ, per germline. CDR3 coding DNA: TGCGCCAGCAGCCCGAGGGACAGCTATGGCTACACCTTC. Translation: CASSPRDSYGYTF.

This chain links TRBV6-6 with TRBJ2-2, with TRBD1 as a possible D gene (5 bases). Germline V gene sequence: CDR1 MNHNY, CDR2 SVGAGI (reference sequence). The CDR3 runs to 15 residues. V was clipped by 6 bases and J by 0 bases, with 11 bases between them. Here the CDR3 reads CASSSDRSNTGELFF. The DNA of the CDR3 is TGTGCCAGCAGCTCAGACAGATCGAACACCGGGGAGCTGTTTTTT.

The rearrangement links TRBV10-3 to TRBJ2-7; the match to TRBD2 covers 7 bases. The CDR3 is 11 residues long. Trimming at V came to 10 bases and at J to 3 bases, leaving 3 bases not matched to a gene. Germline V gene lookup returns CDR1 ENHRY and CDR2 SYGVKD. CDR3 region: CASRDYYEQYF. DNA for the CDR3: TGTGCCAGTAGGGACTACTACGAGCAGTACTTC.

This clone was seen only once. The chain carries TRBV11-2 and TRBJ1-1, with D unresolved. This CDR3 is built from 17 residues. Looked up from germline, CDR1 is SGHAT and CDR2 is FQNNGV. Trimming left V 2 bases short and J 0 bases short, with 16 bases between. DNA for the CDR3: TGTGCCAGCAGCTTATCCTACTGGTCCCTCATGAACACTGAAGCTTTCTTT. The encoded protein is CASSLSYWSLMNTEAFF.

The rearrangement joins TRBV5-4 to TRBJ2-1; TRBD2 aligns across 8 bases. CDR3 size: 15 residues. The germline CDR1 and CDR2 sequences are SGHNT and YYREEE (reference sequence). After removal of 4 bases from V and 4 bases from J, the junction contained 7 bases not matched to a gene. DNA of the CDR3: TGTGCCAGCAGCCTAAAGCGGGAGAGGTACAATGAGCAGTTCTTC. This sequence encodes CASSLKRERYNEQFF.

The CDR3 loop reads CASSVSISYNSPLHF. As DNA, the CDR3 is TGTGCCAGCAGCGTAAGCATCTCCTATAATTCACCCCTCCACTTT. V usage is TRBV9 and J usage is TRBJ1-6; D gene uncertain. V gave up 1 base and J gave up 0 bases, with 5 bases separating them. The CDR3 loop spans 15 amino acids. CDR1 SGDLS and CDR2 YYNGEE come from the germline V gene.

The J gene is TRBJ2-5, the V gene TRBV5-1, with D perhaps TRBD1 (6 bases). The CDR3 is 16 amino acids. Germline CDR1 SGHRS, CDR2 YFSETQ. V lost 3 bases and J lost 5, with 20 bases in between. CDR3 nucleotide sequence: TGCGCCAGCAGCTCCGGACAGTCCTTTGTTTCGGAGACCCAGTACTTC. As protein: CASSSGQSFVSETQYF.

This clone was found once. This CDR3 is also generated by other DNA sequences in the sample. This sequence joins TRBV5-1 and TRBJ2-7; 13 bases map to TRBD2. V gave up 3 bases and J gave up 1 base; unmatched junction bases: 1. This CDR3 contains 15 residues. Germline CDR1 and CDR2: SGHRS and YFSETQ. CDR3 sequence reads: CASSWTSGGSYEQYF. CDR3 nucleotide sequence: TGCGCCAGCAGCTGGACTAGCGGGGGATCCTACGAGCAGTACTTC.

CDR3 sequence (DNA): TGTGCCTGGAGTCAGGGGGCGACCTCCTACGAGCAGTACTTC. Amino acids: CAWSQGATSYEQYF. The rearrangement links TRBV30 to TRBJ2-7; 8 nucleotides match TRBD1. V was pared by 2 bases and J by 0 bases, with 3 bases of the junction left unmatched. From germline, CDR1 is GTSNPN and CDR2 SVGIG (reference sequence). The CDR3 is made up of 14 amino acids.

V and J are TRBV10-3 and TRBJ1-1; possible D gene TRBD1, 5 bases. Trimming removed 6 bases at V and 1 base at J, with 9 bases between. The germline CDR1 and CDR2 sequences are ENHRY and SYGVKD. The CDR3 is made up of 13 amino acids. The CDR3 protein is CAIRGDWNTEAFF. CDR3 sequence (DNA): TGTGCCATCAGAGGGGATTGGAACACTGAAGCTTTCTTT.

The J gene is TRBJ2-1, the V gene TRBV2; TRBD2 matches at 12 bases. V was pared by 5 bases and J by 9 bases, with 8 bases of the junction left unmatched. The CDR3 spans 15 residues. In germline, CDR1 is SNHLY, CDR2 FYNNEI. The CDR3: CASSPASGGAGEQFF. In nucleotides, the CDR3 is TGTGCCAGCAGTCCGGCTAGCGGGGGGGCAGGTGAGCAGTTCTTC.

V and J are TRBV10-3 and TRBJ2-4; perhaps TRBD2 as D (6 bases). The CDR3 totals 15 residues. The germline CDR1 and CDR2 sequences are ENHRY and SYGVKD. Trimming removed 7 bases from V and 0 bases from J, with 13 bases in between. CDR3 DNA: TGTGCCATCAAGGCTAGCGTTCAAGCCAAAAACATTCAGTACTTC. The encoded protein is CAIKASVQAKNIQYF.

The rearrangement links TRBV29-1 to TRBJ2-1; TRBD2 matches 7 bases. CDR1 is SQVTM, CDR2 ANQGSEA, per germline. The CDR3 contains 14 residues. The J segment lost 10 bases and the V segment lost 2 bases, leaving 11 bases of the junction unmatched. The CDR3: CSVEYQAGESEQFF. The CDR3 nucleotides read TGCAGCGTTGAATATCAGGCGGGAGAAAGCGAGCAGTTCTTC.

The V gene is TRBV29-1, the J gene TRBJ2-1; TRBD2 matches at 11 bases. V lost 8 bases to trimming and J lost 7 bases; unmatched junction nucleotides: 7. This CDR3 region has 13 residues. Germline V gives CDR1 SQVTM, CDR2 ANQGSEA. As DNA, the CDR3 is TGCAGCTCCCGGACTAGCGGGTTTAATGAGCAGTTCTTC. It yields the protein CSSRTSGFNEQFF.

As DNA, the CDR3 is TGTGCCAGCAGCCTCCACCCGGGCGGAGGTCAGCCCCAGCATTTT. It translates to CASSLHPGGGQPQHF. The chain employs TRBV7-2 and TRBJ1-5; D ambiguous. The CDR3 runs 15 residues. Germline V gene sequence: CDR1 SGHTA, CDR2 FQGNSA. Trimming left V 5 bases short and J 6 bases short, with 17 bases between.

The rearrangement links TRBV7-2 to TRBJ2-4; possibly TRBD2 for D (5 bases). Germline CDR1 reads SGHTA; CDR2 reads FQGNSA. V was shortened by 5 bases and J by 1 base, with 12 bases between the two germline ends. The CDR3 is 15 amino acids. In nucleotides, the CDR3 is TGTGCCAGCAGCAGAGTCGGACTGGCCAAAAACATTCAGTACTTC. This codes for CASSRVGLAKNIQYF.

The chain has TRBV14 and TRBJ2-7; D may be TRBD2 (6 bases). Germline V gene sequence: CDR1 SGHDN, CDR2 FVKESK. This CDR3 has 15 amino acids. V lost 0 bases and J lost 5, with 14 bases in between. This CDR3 is CASSQDFREFDEQYF. CDR3 DNA: TGTGCCAGCAGCCAAGATTTTCGGGAGTTCGACGAGCAGTACTTC.

The chain carries TRBV19 and TRBJ1-2, with 7 bases identical to TRBD1. The CDR3 is 15 amino acids. The V and J ends lost 1 base and 8 bases, in that order; junction bases with no gene match: 10. CDR1 is LNHDA, CDR2 SQIVND, per germline (reference sequence). The CDR3 DNA is TGTGCCAGTAGTATAGTACAGGGGCCCCGATACGGCTACACCTTC. This gives the protein CASSIVQGPRYGYTF.

CDR3 in DNA: TGTGCCAGCAGTCTAGGACTAGCGGGCAATGAGCAGTTCTTC. This encodes CASSLGLAGNEQFF. This chain joins TRBV7-9 and TRBJ2-1, with 11 bases fitting TRBD2. After removal of 6 bases from V and 6 bases from J, the junction contained 4 bases not matched to a gene. In germline, CDR1 is SEHNR, CDR2 FQNEAQ (reference sequence). This CDR3 contains 14 residues.

This clone was picked up a small number of times. This chain uses TRBV11-3 with TRBJ2-1; 8 bases are shared with TRBD2. The CDR3 is 15 amino acids. Trimming removed 5 bases from V and 0 bases from J; junction bases left unmatched: 3. Germline V CDR1 and CDR2: SGHNT, YENEEA. The CDR3 loop is CASSRAGVSYNEQFF. CDR3 coding DNA: TGTGCCAGCAGCCGAGCGGGAGTCTCCTACAATGAGCAGTTCTTC.